This T cell receptor beta chain was sequenced for a study of blood T cell repertoires in COVID-19. Study summary: Acute and convalescent COVID-19 specimens originated in the United States, Italy and Spain.

In the original analysis: Reference gene primer amplification gave estimated nucleated cell counts. Assay: immunoSEQ multiplex PCR; the TCRdb copy retains only in-frame clones and omits some. V and J calls plus clone size are reproduced from that table; the DNA served to infer D and trimming. The sample has 200,000 to 250,000 clones; around 85% are singletons. The CDR3 is 17 amino acids. The germline V gene has CDR1 LGHNA and CDR2 YNFKEQ. V lost 5 bases, J lost 1 base, and 5 bases stayed unmatched. The rearrangement uses TRBV4-2 and TRBJ2-2; 12 bases map to TRBD2. The receptor comes from a man aged 60-69 years with acute or convalescent COVID-19. The sequencing sample was made of peripheral blood. The CDR3 sequence is CASSTRTSGKNTGELFF. In DNA form, the CDR3 reads TGTGCCAGCAGCACTCGGACTAGCGGGAAGAACACCGGGGAGCTGTTTTTT.